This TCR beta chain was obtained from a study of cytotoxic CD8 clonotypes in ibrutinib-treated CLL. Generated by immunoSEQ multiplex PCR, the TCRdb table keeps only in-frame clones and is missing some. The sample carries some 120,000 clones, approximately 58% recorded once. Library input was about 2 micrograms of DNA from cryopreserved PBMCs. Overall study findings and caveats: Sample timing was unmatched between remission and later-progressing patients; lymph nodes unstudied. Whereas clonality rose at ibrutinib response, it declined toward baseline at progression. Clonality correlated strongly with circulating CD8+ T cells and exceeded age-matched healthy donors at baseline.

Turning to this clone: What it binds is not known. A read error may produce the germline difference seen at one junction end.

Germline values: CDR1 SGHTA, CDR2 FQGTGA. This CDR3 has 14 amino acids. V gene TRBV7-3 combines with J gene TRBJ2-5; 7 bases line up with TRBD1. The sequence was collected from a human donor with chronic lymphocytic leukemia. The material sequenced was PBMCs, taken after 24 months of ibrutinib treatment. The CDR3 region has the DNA TGTGCCAGCAGTTTAAACAGGGGAGCAGAGACCCAGTACTTC. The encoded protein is CASSLNRGAETQYF. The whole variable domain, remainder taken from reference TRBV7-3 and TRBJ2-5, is GAGVSQTPSNKVTEKGKYVELRCDPISGHTALYWYRQSLGQGPEFLIYFQGTGAADDSGLPNDRFFAVRPEGSVSTLKIQRTERGDSAVYLCASSLNRGAETQYFGPGTRLLVL.